This T cell receptor beta chain is from a study of STAT5B mutations in CD4+ large granular lymphocyte leukemia. Overall study results and limits: The CD4+ versus CD8+ T-LGLL clonality difference may reflect limited sample size. Without putative leukemic clones, patient CD4-sorted repertoires remained more clonal than healthy CD4+ repertoires. 8/27 top patient clones versus 2/35 control clones were TRBV06-family.

This was a survey-level run. The protocol was immunoSEQ multiplex PCR, while the TCRdb copy is restricted to in-frame clones and leaves out a portion. The sample holds under 40,000 clones, approximately 71% seen once. There are 13 residues in the CDR3. Germline CDR1 and CDR2: MNHEY and SVGAGI. V lost 6 bases and J lost 5, with 13 bases in between. Points on this clone: Its cognate antigen is unknown.

Sample: CD4+ T cells from blood buffy coats. The clonotype comes from a human donor in good health. This rearrangement joins TRBV6-5 to TRBJ1-1; D perhaps matches TRBD1 (6 bases). The CDR3 loop reads CASSIGQGTEAFF. Written as DNA, the CDR3 is TGTGCCAGCAGCATAGGGCAGGGGACTGAAGCTTTCTTT.